What follows describes a single TCR beta chain. A much larger clone differs from this one at a single base, so this may be a read error. This sample is drawn from a study of blood T cell repertoires in COVID-19. The CDR3 has 13 residues. Germline CDR1 and CDR2: SGHNT and YYREEE (reference sequence). After removal of 3 bases from V and 5 bases from J, the junction contained 3 bases not matched to a gene. Method: immunoSEQ multiplex PCR; TCRdb's copy keeps in-frame clones and lacks some. Of some 210,000 clones listed, around 86% are singletons. The genes are TRBV5-4 and TRBJ2-7, with 9 bases identical to TRBD1. The receptor was isolated from a woman aged 45-65 years with acute COVID-19. Sequencing was carried out using PBMCs or T cells enriched from blood (not recorded which). The CDR3 bases are TGTGCCAGCAGCTGGGACAGGGCCCACGAGCAGTACTTC. It specifies CASSWDRAHEQYF.